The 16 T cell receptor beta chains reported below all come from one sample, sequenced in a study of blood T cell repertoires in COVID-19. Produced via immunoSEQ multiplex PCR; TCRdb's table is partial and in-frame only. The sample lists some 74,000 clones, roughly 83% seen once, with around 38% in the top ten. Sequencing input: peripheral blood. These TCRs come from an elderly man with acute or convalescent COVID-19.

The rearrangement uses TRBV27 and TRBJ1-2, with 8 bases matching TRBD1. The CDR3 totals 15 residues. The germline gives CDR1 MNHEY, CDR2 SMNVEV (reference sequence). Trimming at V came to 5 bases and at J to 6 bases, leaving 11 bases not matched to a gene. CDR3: CASSPQDRASDGYTF. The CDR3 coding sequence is TGTGCCAGCAGTCCCCAGGACAGGGCCTCCGATGGCTACACCTTC.

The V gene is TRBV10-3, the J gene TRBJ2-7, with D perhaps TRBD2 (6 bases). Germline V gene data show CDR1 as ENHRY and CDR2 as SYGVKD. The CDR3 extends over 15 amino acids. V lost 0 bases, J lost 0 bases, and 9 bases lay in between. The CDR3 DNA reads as TGTGCCATCAGTGAGTCGTCTAGCGTCTCCTACGAGCAGTACTTC. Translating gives CAISESSSVSYEQYF.

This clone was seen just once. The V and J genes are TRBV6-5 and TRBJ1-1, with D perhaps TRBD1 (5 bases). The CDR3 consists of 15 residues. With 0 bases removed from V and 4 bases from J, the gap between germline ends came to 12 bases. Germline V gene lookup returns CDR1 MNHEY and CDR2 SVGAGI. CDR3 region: CASSYSRGAGTEAFF. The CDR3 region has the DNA TGTGCCAGCAGTTACTCGCGCGGGGCCGGCACTGAAGCTTTCTTT.

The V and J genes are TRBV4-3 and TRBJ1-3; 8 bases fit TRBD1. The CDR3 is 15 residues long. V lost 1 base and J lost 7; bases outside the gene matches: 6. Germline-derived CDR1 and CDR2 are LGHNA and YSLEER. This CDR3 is CASSQVRQGANTIYF. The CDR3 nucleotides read TGCGCCAGCAGCCAAGTTCGGCAGGGGGCCAACACCATATATTTT.

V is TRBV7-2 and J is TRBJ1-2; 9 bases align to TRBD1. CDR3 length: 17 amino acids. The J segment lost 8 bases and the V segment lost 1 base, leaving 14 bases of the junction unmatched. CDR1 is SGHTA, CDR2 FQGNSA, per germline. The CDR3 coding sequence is TGTGCCAGCAGCTTAGAGGGACAGGGTTCGACGTGGGGGGGCTACACCTTC. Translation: CASSLEGQGSTWGGYTF.

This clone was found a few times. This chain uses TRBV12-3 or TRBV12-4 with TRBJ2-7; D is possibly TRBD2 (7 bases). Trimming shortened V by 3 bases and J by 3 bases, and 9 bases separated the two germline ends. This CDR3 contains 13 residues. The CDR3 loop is CASSFGGLYEQYF. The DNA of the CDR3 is TGTGCCAGCAGTTTCGGGGGGCTCTACGAGCAGTACTTC.

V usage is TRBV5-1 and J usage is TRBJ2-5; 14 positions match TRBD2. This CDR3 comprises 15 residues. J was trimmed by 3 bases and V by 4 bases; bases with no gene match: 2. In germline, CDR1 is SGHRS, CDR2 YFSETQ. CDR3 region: CASSQGLAGEETQYF. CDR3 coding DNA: TGCGCCAGCAGCCAGGGACTAGCGGGAGAAGAGACCCAGTACTTC.

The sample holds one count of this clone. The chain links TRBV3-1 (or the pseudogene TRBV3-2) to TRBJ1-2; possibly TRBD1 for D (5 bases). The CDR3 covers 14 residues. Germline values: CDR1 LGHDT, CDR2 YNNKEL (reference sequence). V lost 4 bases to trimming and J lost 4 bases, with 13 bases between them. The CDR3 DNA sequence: TGTGCCAGCAGCCCTCAGGGTAAAGGCTATGGCTACACCTTC. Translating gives CASSPQGKGYGYTF.

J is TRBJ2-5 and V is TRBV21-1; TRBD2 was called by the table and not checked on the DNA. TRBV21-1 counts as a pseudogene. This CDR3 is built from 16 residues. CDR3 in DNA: TGTGCCAGCAGCAACTCTAGCGGCCACCCTCTCGGGACCCAGTACTTC. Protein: CASSNSSGHPLGTQYF.

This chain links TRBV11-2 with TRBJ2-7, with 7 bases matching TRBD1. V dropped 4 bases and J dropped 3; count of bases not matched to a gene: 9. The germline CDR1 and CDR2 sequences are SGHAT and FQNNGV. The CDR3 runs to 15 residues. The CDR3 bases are TGTGCCAGCAGCTCACCGGGACAGCTTAGCTACGAGCAGTACTTC. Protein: CASSSPGQLSYEQYF.

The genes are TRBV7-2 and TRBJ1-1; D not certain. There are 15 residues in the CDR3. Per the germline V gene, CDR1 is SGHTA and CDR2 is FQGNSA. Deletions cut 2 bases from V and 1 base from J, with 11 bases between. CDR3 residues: CASSLRGLKNTEAFF. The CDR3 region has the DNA TGTGCCAGCAGCTTACGAGGCCTTAAGAACACTGAAGCTTTCTTT. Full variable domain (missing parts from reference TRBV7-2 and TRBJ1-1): GAGVSQSPSNKVTEKGKDVELRCDPISGHTALYWYRQSLGQGLEFLIYFQGNSAPDKSGLPSDRFSAERTGGSVSTLTIQRTQQEDSAVYLCASSLRGLKNTEAFFGQGTRLTVV.

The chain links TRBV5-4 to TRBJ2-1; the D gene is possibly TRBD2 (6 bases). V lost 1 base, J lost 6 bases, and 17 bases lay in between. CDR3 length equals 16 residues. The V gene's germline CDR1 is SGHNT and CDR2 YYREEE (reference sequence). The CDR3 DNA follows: TGTGCCAGCAGCTTGATGGGTCTACAGCGGGCCAATGAGCAGTTCTTC. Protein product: CASSLMGLQRANEQFF.

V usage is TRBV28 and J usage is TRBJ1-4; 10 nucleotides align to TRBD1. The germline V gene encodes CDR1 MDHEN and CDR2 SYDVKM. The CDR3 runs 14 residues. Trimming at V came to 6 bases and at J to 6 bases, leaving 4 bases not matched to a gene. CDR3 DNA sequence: TGTGCCAGCAGCAAGACAGGGGGCTATGAAAAACTGTTTTTT. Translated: CASSKTGGYEKLFF.

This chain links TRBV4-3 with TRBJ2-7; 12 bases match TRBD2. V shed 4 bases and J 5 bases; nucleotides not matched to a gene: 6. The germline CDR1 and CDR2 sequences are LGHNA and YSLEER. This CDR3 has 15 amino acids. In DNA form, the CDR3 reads TGCGCCAGCAGCCCGACTAGCGGGAGATATAACGAGCAGTACTTC. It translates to CASSPTSGRYNEQYF.

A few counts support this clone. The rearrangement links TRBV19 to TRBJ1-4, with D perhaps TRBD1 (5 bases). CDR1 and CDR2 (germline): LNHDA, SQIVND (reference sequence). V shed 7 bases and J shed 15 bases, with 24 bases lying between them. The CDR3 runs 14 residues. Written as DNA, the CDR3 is TGTGCCAGTACCGAGGGAGGGACCCGTATGGTTGTGTTTTTT. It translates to CASTEGGTRMVVFF.

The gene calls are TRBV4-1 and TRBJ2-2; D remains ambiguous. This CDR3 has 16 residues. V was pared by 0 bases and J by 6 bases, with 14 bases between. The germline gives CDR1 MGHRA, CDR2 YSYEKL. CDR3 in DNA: TGCGCCAGCAGCCAAGATCGTCCCACTTCATCCGGGGAGCTGTTTTTT. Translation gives CASSQDRPTSSGELFF.